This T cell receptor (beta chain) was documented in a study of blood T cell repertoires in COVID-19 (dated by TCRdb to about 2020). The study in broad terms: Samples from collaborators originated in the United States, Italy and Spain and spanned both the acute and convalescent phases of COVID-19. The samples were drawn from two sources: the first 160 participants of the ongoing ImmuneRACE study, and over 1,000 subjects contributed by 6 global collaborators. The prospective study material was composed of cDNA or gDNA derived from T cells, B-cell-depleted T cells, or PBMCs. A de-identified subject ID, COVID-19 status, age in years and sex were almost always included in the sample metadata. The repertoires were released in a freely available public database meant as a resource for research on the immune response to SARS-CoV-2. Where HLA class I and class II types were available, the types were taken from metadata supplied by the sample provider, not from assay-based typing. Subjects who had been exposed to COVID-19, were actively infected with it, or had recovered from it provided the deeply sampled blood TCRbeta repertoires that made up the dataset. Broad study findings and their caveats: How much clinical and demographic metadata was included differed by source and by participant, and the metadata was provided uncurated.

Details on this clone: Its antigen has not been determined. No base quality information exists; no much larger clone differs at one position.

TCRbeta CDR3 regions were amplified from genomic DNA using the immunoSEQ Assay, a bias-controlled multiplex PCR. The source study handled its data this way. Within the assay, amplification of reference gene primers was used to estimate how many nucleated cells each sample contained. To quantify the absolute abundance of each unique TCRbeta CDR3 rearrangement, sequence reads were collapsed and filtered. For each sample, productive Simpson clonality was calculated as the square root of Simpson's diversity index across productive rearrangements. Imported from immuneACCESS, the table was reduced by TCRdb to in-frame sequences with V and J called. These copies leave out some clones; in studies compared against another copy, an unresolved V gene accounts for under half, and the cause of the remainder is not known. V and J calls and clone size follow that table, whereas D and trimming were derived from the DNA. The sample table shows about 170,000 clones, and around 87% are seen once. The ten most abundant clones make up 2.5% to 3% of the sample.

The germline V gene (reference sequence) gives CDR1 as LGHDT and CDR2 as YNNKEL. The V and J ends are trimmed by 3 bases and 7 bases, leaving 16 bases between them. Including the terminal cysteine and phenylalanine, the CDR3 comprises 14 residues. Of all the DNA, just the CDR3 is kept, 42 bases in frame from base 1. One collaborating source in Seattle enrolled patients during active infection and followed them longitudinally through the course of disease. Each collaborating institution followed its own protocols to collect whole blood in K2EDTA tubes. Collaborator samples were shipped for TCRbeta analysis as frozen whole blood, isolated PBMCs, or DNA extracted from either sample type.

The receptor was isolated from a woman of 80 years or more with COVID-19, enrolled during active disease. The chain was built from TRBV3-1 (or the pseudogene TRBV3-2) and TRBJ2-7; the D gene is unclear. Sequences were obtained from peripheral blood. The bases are TGTGCCAGCAGCCAGAATATCCCCTCTAAAGAGCAGTACTTC. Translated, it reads CASSQNIPSKEQYF.